This passage covers 14 T cell receptor beta chains from one sample sequenced in a study of regulatory T cells in long-lasting Graves disease (dated by TCRdb to the early 2020s). The protocol used for the library was multiplex PCR. The instrument given in TCRdb is Illumina HiSeq 4000. To build TCR beta libraries, CDR3 regions were amplified by Arm-PCR using iRepertoire HTBI primers. The raw public data were reprocessed by TCRdb itself: fastp quality trimming at Q25, MiXCR clonotype calling, in-frame beta chains only. Each CDR3 protein gets just one entry, which takes the most common genes and DNA from the rows behind it. The sample records 540,000 or so distinct CDR3 sequences, 13% of which are singletons. The ten largest clones represent roughly a tenth of the sample. This sample's time point label indicates: newly diagnosed GD, antithyroid drugs for less than 3 months. RNA was extracted from PBMCs in TRIzol for both TCR sequencing and RNA sequencing.

These data are also associated with another study on T cells in Graves' hyperthyroidism and ophthalmopathy.

Sequencing was performed on peripheral blood mononuclear cells (PBMCs), taken at new diagnosis, from a patient treated with antithyroid drugs. These receptors originate from a man aged 30-40 years with Graves disease. Donor details come from another sample of the same person, matched by shared clones.

This clonotype was seen many times. The V gene is TRBV6-2 or TRBV6-3, the J gene TRBJ2-7, with D tentatively TRBD1 (6 bases). Trimming cost V 6 bases and J 4 bases, with 10 bases left between them. CDR1 and CDR2 from the germline V gene are MNHEY and SVGEGT. CDR3 size: 12 residues. The CDR3 sequence: CASSRTGYEQYF. As DNA, the CDR3 is TGTGCCAGCAGCCGCACAGGGTACGAGCAGTACTTC.

This clonotype was counted ten times or more. The J gene is TRBJ2-1, the V gene TRBV18; 9 bases fit TRBD2. The junction had 3 bases not matched to a gene; V was cut back by 3 bases and J by 6 bases. The CDR3 is 14 residues long. The germline V gene encodes CDR1 KGHSH and CDR2 LQKENI. The DNA of the CDR3 is TGTGCCAGCTCACCTGGGACTAGCCTCAATGAGCAGTTCTTC. Its protein is CASSPGTSLNEQFF.

This clonotype was counted at least ten times. This chain links TRBV20-1 with TRBJ2-3; a weak D match, TRBD2 (7 bases). Germline CDR1 is DFQATT and CDR2 is SNEGSKA (reference sequence). The CDR3 totals 16 residues. The V and J ends lost 3 bases and 1 base respectively, with 17 bases between them. CDR3 sequence: CSASPGGGGRTDTQYF. CDR3 nucleotide sequence: TGCAGTGCTAGTCCTGGGGGGGGCGGCCGCACAGATACGCAGTATTTT.

The CDR3 DNA sequence: TGCAGTGCTAGAGATGGCCCTAAACAGGGGTTAAGCACAGATACGCAGTATTTT. This sequence encodes CSARDGPKQGLSTDTQYF. The chain has TRBV20-1 and TRBJ2-3, with 7 bases that match TRBD1. This CDR3 contains 18 residues. Germline V gives CDR1 DFQATT, CDR2 SNEGSKA (reference sequence). J was trimmed by 0 bases and V by 0 bases; bases with no gene match: 12.

In its sample, this clonotype was seen once. A much larger clonotype is one base distant, so this may be a read error. The J gene is TRBJ2-1, the V gene TRBV6-9; 7 bases line up with TRBD1. The better agreement between TRBJ2-7 and the DNA end casts doubt on the J call. This CDR3 region has 17 residues. Germline values: CDR1 MNHGY, CDR2 SVAAGI. The CDR3 loop reads CASSYHPRGGAYNEQYF. The CDR3 nucleotides read TGTGCCAGCAGTTACCACCCGCGAGGGGGCGCCTACAATGAGCAGTACTTC.

This clonotype was counted at least ten times. With a much larger clone just one base away, this may be a read error. This rearrangement joins TRBV6-1 to TRBJ2-7, with D unclear. The V gene's germline CDR1 is MNHNS and CDR2 SASEGT. Trimming stripped 2 bases from V and 3 bases from J, with 5 bases between. This CDR3 has 12 residues. The CDR3 sequence is CASSEYGYEQYF. The CDR3 DNA reads as TGTGCCAGCAGTGAATACGGCTACGAGCAGTACTTC.

This clonotype came up many times. The rearrangement uses TRBV6-2 or TRBV6-3 and TRBJ1-1, with D possibly matching TRBD1 (5 bases). V lost 5 bases and J 4 bases, leaving 11 bases between the germline ends. CDR3 length: 13 amino acids. The germline CDR1 and CDR2 sequences are MNHEY and SVGEGT. The CDR3 bases are TGTGCCAGCAGTGACGCGGGGCCCACTGAAGCTTTCTTT. Amino acids: CASSDAGPTEAFF.

The rearrangement uses TRBV4-2 and TRBJ2-1; maybe TRBD1 (6 bases). Germline CDR1 LGHNA, CDR2 YNFKEQ. The V gene lost 3 bases and the J gene lost 4 bases, with 10 bases spanning the gap. The CDR3 runs 14 residues. The CDR3 is CASSQGALYNEQFF. The CDR3 DNA sequence: TGTGCCAGCAGCCAGGGGGCCTTGTACAATGAGCAGTTCTTC.

This chain links TRBV29-1 with TRBJ2-5, with 9 positions matching TRBD2. V shed 3 bases and J 2 bases; nucleotides not matched to a gene: 4. Germline V gene sequence: CDR1 SQVTM, CDR2 ANQGSEA. The CDR3 spans 14 residues. In DNA, the CDR3 is TGCAGCGTTGATAGCGGGAGCCAGCAAGAGACCCAGTACTTC. Its translation is CSVDSGSQQETQYF. Full variable domain (remainder filled in from reference TRBV29-1 and TRBJ2-5): SAVISQKPSRDICQRGTSLTIQCQVDSQVTMMFWYRQQPGQSLTLIATANQGSEATYESGFVIDKFPISRPNLTFSTLTVSNMSPEDSSIYLCSVDSGSQQETQYFGPGTRLLVL.

V is TRBV29-1 and J is TRBJ2-5; 7 nucleotides agree with TRBD2. Germline values: CDR1 SQVTM, CDR2 ANQGSEA. The CDR3 has 17 amino acids. The junction had 19 bases not matched to a gene; V was cut back by 7 bases and J by 2 bases. The CDR3: CSDNPPTSAAPQETQYF. The DNA for the CDR3 is TGCAGCGACAACCCACCAACTAGCGCGGCCCCGCAAGAGACCCAGTACTTC.

Regarding this clonotype: With a much larger clone just one base away, this may be a read error. The chain has TRBV27 and TRBJ2-3; no reliable D call. The CDR3 has 14 residues. Germline V lookup: CDR1 MNHEY, CDR2 SMNVEV (reference sequence). V lost 10 bases to trimming and J lost 3 bases, with 17 bases between them. The CDR3 sequence: CATTAGMGTDTQYF. In DNA form, the CDR3 reads TGTGCCACCACGGCAGGTATGGGGACAGATACGCAGTATTTT.

CDR3 nucleotide sequence: TGCGCCAGCAGCCAAGGGAGGCAGGTAGCTTTCTTT. It encodes CASSQGRQVAFF. The V gene is TRBV4-1, the J gene TRBJ1-1; no clear D gene. In germline, CDR1 is MGHRA, CDR2 YSYEKL. The length of the CDR3 is 12 residues. V was shortened by 1 base and J by 10 bases, with 10 bases between the two germline ends.

Only one count was recorded for this clonotype. The chain joins TRBV4-1 to TRBJ2-5; 12 bases are a match to TRBD2. CDR3 size: 16 residues. The germline CDR1 and CDR2 sequences are MGHRA and YSYEKL. V lost 2 bases and J lost 3; bases outside the gene matches: 4. The CDR3 sequence is CASSQRTSGAEETQYF. The CDR3 DNA is TGCGCCAGCAGCCAACGGACTAGCGGGGCGGAAGAGACCCAGTACTTC.

This clonotype was recorded many times. The genes are TRBV11-2 and TRBJ2-5; D not resolved. This CDR3 has 14 residues. CDR1 is SGHAT and CDR2 is FQNNGV in the germline V gene. Trimming left V 3 bases short and J 1 base short, with 9 bases between. The CDR3 bases are TGTGCCAGCAGCTTGGGTCCGCCCCAAGAGACCCAGTACTTC. This encodes CASSLGPPQETQYF.